This record covers a single TCR beta chain. Its cognate antigen is unknown. Generated by immunoSEQ multiplex PCR, the TCRdb table keeps only in-frame clones and is missing some. Counted here are under 65,000 clones, approximately 91% occurring once; the ten biggest clones make up 0.76%. The study sampled blood at baseline, cycle 4 day 1, and cycle 7 day 1. The CDR3 contains 13 residues. CDR1 is SEHNR and CDR2 is FQNEAQ in the germline V gene (reference sequence). V lost 6 bases and J lost 3, with 11 bases in between. The record originates from a study of OX40 agonist ivuxolimab in advanced cancers. Broader study findings: Both blood CD4+ and CD8+ T cells showed clonal growth by week 6 at 0.1 to 3.0 mg/kg. A proportion of nonresponders additionally exhibited low normalized T-cell clonal expansion.

The receptor was derived from an adult with an advanced solid tumor such as melanoma, head and neck, liver or kidney cancer. The sequencing used CD4+ or CD8+ T cells sorted from blood, collected in a trial of the OX40 agonist ivuxolimab. V gene TRBV7-9 combines with J gene TRBJ1-1; D remains unclear. The CDR3 bases are TGTGCCAGCAGTTCCTATGGGGACACTGAAGCTTTCTTT. Translation: CASSSYGDTEAFF.